The entry that follows covers one T cell receptor (beta chain) sequence. Antigen unknown. Assay used: immunoSEQ multiplex PCR; TCRdb lists only in-frame clones, some missing. The sample gives some 110,000 clones, 92% of which show up once; roughly 0.63% is in the top ten. V shed 0 bases, J shed 6 bases, and the junction held 11 bases outside the gene matches. There are 16 residues in the CDR3. Germline values: CDR1 SGHNT, CDR2 YYREEE (reference sequence). This record comes from a study of Tregs in tolerant kidney transplant recipients. Study conclusions and caveats: Findings come from small patient numbers and require larger validation.

Unstimulated Tregs (CD4+CD25+CD127-) and CD4+CD25- non-Tregs were sorted from PBMCs. Source material: CD4+ T cells from blood. This receptor was taken from a human donor in good health. The chain is built from TRBV5-4 and TRBJ2-7, with 8 bases lining up with TRBD2. This chain's CDR3 is CASSLARTSPSFEQYF. The CDR3 coding sequence is TGTGCCAGCAGCTTGGCCCGGACTAGCCCCTCTTTCGAGCAGTACTTC.